The next 9 T cell receptor beta chains were all read from a single sample in a study of cytomegalovirus exposure and HLA in healthy donors. The PCR used 60 Vbeta and 13 Jbeta primers. The method was immunoSEQ multiplex PCR; TCRdb's version includes in-frame clones alone and lacks a portion of them. This sample has under 150,000 clones, with 75% to 85% found just once. Sequencing was carried out using PBMCs. The source is a woman in her thirties or forties in good health and CMV-seropositive.

The rearrangement uses TRBV5-1 and TRBJ1-4; tentative D call: TRBD1 (5 bases). V was pared by 3 bases and J by 4 bases, with 10 bases between. The CDR3 sequence is 14 residues long. Germline assignment: CDR1 SGHRS and CDR2 YFSETQ. Here the CDR3 reads CASSSDSLNEKLFF. In nucleotides, the CDR3 is TGCGCCAGCAGCTCCGACAGCCTTAATGAAAAACTGTTTTTT.

The J gene is TRBJ1-2, the V gene TRBV15; 8 nucleotides line up with TRBD1. This CDR3 comprises 15 residues. V shed 3 bases, J shed 8 bases, and the junction held 11 bases outside the gene matches. Germline V gene data show CDR1 as LNHNV and CDR2 as YYDKDF (reference sequence). DNA of the CDR3: TGTGCCACCAGCAGTCAACCTCCAGGGGGCGGCGGCTACACCTTC. Encoded protein: CATSSQPPGGGGYTF.

The chain employs TRBV21-1 and TRBJ2-3; the table gives TRBD2 as D, unverified against the DNA. TRBV21-1 is a documented pseudogene. CDR3 size: 17 residues. CDR3 amino acids: CASSKTKREGPPDTQYF. CDR3 coding DNA: TGTGCCAGCAGCAAAACGAAACGGGAGGGCCCCCCAGATACGCAGTATTTT.

This clone was seen once. Here the CDR3 DNA reads TGTGCCAGCAGTTACTCGGGCACTGCTAGCTCCTACGAGCAGTACTTC. Amino acid sequence: CASSYSGTASSYEQYF. The V call is TRBV6-5, the J call TRBJ2-5, with D uncertain. The J call may be faulty, since TRBJ2-7 better matches the DNA end. The CDR3 sequence is 16 residues long. Germline values: CDR1 MNHEY, CDR2 SVGAGI.

The chain combines TRBV6-5 with TRBJ1-2, with TRBD1 matching 7 bases. Germline CDR1 and CDR2: MNHEY and SVGAGI. With 5 bases clipped from V and 8 bases from J, the junction kept 11 bases outside the gene matches. The CDR3 totals 14 residues. CDR3: CASSQGQTREGYTF. CDR3 DNA sequence: TGTGCCAGCAGTCAGGGACAGACGAGGGAAGGCTACACCTTC.

J is TRBJ2-1 and V is TRBV5-4; TRBD2 might be the D (5 bases). Deletions cut 1 base from V and 4 bases from J, with 12 bases between. The length of the CDR3 is 15 residues. Per germline, CDR1 SGHNT and CDR2 YYREEE (reference sequence). Written as DNA, the CDR3 is TGTGCCAGCAGCTTGATGAGCGGCGCTTACAATGAGCAGTTCTTC. This sequence encodes CASSLMSGAYNEQFF.

The rearrangement uses TRBV27 and TRBJ2-6; D is ambiguous. V was cut by 6 bases and J by 0 bases, with 9 bases left in between. The V gene's germline CDR1 is MNHEY and CDR2 SMNVEV (reference sequence). CDR3 length equals 15 residues. As DNA, the CDR3 is TGTGCCAGCAGCCTCCTTAGCTCTGGGGCCAACGTCCTGACTTTC. Translated: CASSLLSSGANVLTF.

This clone has just one count. This rearrangement joins TRBV5-1 to TRBJ2-1; perhaps TRBD2 as D (5 bases). This CDR3 is built from 14 residues. Per germline, CDR1 SGHRS and CDR2 YFSETQ. The V end was cut by 0 bases, the J end by 3 bases, with 7 bases between. The CDR3 DNA reads as TGCGCCAGCAGCTTGGCCGGGAACTACAATGAGCAGTTCTTC. Its protein product is CASSLAGNYNEQFF.

The chain recombines TRBV30 with TRBJ1-1, with D perhaps matching TRBD1 (6 bases). Germline V CDR1 and CDR2: GTSNPN, SVGIG (reference sequence). This CDR3 spans 14 amino acids. V gave up 4 bases and J gave up 7 bases, with 19 bases separating them. The CDR3 here is CAWKPAGGAFEAFF. CDR3 coding DNA: TGTGCCTGGAAGCCGGCGGGGGGCGCTTTTGAAGCTTTCTTT.